Presented here are 25 T cell receptor beta chains from one specimen sequenced in a study of shared clonotypes between healthy human individuals. Method: immunoSEQ multiplex PCR; TCRdb's copy keeps in-frame clones and lacks some. Of some 2,000,000 clones listed, 90% to 95% are singletons. Material for sequencing was naive CD4+ T cells sorted from blood. Subset meaning: CD45RA+ positively selected. Receptor source: a young man in good health.

This rearrangement joins TRBV5-4 to TRBJ2-3, with D possibly matching TRBD1 (6 bases). The CDR3 is 18 amino acids. Germline lookup yields CDR1 SGHNT and CDR2 YYREEE (reference sequence). Trimming took 1 base from V and 2 from J, leaving 20 bases between them. DNA of the CDR3: TGTGCCAGCAGCTTGAGGCACAGGGCCGAGACAACCACAGATACGCAGTATTTT. It translates to CASSLRHRAETTTDTQYF.

The V call is TRBV7-8, the J call TRBJ2-7; 7 positions match TRBD2. The V gene end was trimmed by 2 bases and the J gene end by 6 bases; junction bases not matched to a gene: 22. Per the germline V gene, CDR1 is SGHVS and CDR2 is FQNEAQ. This CDR3 region has 19 residues. CDR3 DNA: TGTGCCAGCAGCTTATACGGACTAGGTACCCTCCATTGGGAGGGCGAGCAGTACTTC. Its translation: CASSLYGLGTLHWEGEQYF.

This clone was seen only once. The same CDR3 also results from other DNA sequences found in this sample. V gene TRBV18 combines with J gene TRBJ1-5; the match to TRBD1 covers 7 bases. Unmatched junction bases numbered 5, after V lost 6 bases and J lost 0 bases. The CDR3 has 15 amino acids. Per the germline V gene, CDR1 is KGHSH and CDR2 is LQKENI. This CDR3 is CASSPTGVSNQPQHF. CDR3 DNA sequence: TGTGCCAGCTCCCCAACAGGGGTTAGCAATCAGCCCCAGCATTTT.

The chain has TRBV6-1 and TRBJ2-7, with 7 bases identical to TRBD2. The trim removed 8 bases at V and 2 bases at J, leaving 9 bases unmatched. Germline V lookup: CDR1 MNHNS, CDR2 SASEGT. CDR3 length: 14 residues. CDR3 protein: CASGGRRETYEQYF. The CDR3 region has the DNA TGTGCCAGCGGAGGAAGGCGGGAGACCTACGAGCAGTACTTC.

This clone is a singleton in its sample. The V call is TRBV25-1, the J call TRBJ2-7; D might be TRBD2 (5 bases). Trimming stripped 7 bases from V and 2 bases from J, with 18 bases between. The CDR3 is 15 residues long. Germline V gene lookup returns CDR1 MGHDK and CDR2 SYGVNS. CDR3 in amino acids: CASTNLDPGTYEQYF. DNA for the CDR3: TGTGCCAGCACTAACTTAGATCCGGGAACCTACGAGCAGTACTTC.

The gene calls are TRBV11-2 and TRBJ2-5; 9 positions agree with TRBD1. The trim removed 3 bases at V and 6 bases at J, leaving 2 bases unmatched. The CDR3 is made up of 13 amino acids. In germline, CDR1 is SGHAT, CDR2 FQNNGV. The CDR3 DNA reads TGTGCCAGCAGCTTCACAGGGGGCCAGACCCAGTACTTC. Translated: CASSFTGGQTQYF.

The V gene is TRBV7-2, the J gene TRBJ1-5; D gene ambiguous. This CDR3 has 15 residues. V shed 5 bases and J shed 1 base, with 12 bases lying between them. Germline lookup yields CDR1 SGHTA and CDR2 FQGNSA. The DNA of the CDR3 is TGTGCCAGCAGCCTCTCTTGGGAGAGCAATCAGCCCCAGCATTTT. Amino acid sequence: CASSLSWESNQPQHF. Full variable domain (missing parts from reference TRBV7-2 and TRBJ1-5): GAGVSQSPSNKVTEKGKDVELRCDPISGHTALYWYRQSLGQGLEFLIYFQGNSAPDKSGLPSDRFSAERTGGSVSTLTIQRTQQEDSAVYLCASSLSWESNQPQHFGDGTRLSIL.

The rearrangement joins TRBV28 to TRBJ1-5; unclear D gene. The CDR3 is made up of 14 amino acids. Trimming shortened V by 7 bases and J by 6 bases, and 16 bases separated the two germline ends. Germline loops: CDR1 MDHEN, CDR2 SYDVKM. The CDR3 is CASTAPAVGQPQHF. The CDR3 DNA reads TGTGCCAGCACAGCCCCCGCTGTGGGTCAGCCCCAGCATTTT.

On this clone itself: Other DNA sequences of this sample code for an identical CDR3. This chain connects TRBV7-9 to TRBJ2-7; D is uncertain. This CDR3 has 14 amino acids. Trimming shortened V by 0 bases and J by 2 bases, and 8 bases separated the two germline ends. Germline V lookup: CDR1 SEHNR, CDR2 FQNEAQ (reference sequence). The CDR3, as DNA: TGTGCCAGCAGCTTAGCTGGCGGAGCCTACGAGCAGTACTTC. It encodes CASSLAGGAYEQYF.

V usage is TRBV7-6 and J usage is TRBJ2-7, with D tentatively TRBD2 (6 bases). V lost 5 bases and J 0 bases, leaving 14 bases between the germline ends. This CDR3 has 15 residues. Germline V lookup: CDR1 SGHVS, CDR2 FNYEAQ. CDR3 amino acids: CASSPRETSSYEQYF. DNA for the CDR3: TGTGCCAGCAGCCCCCGCGAGACTAGCTCCTACGAGCAGTACTTC.

The J gene is TRBJ2-2, the V gene TRBV5-1; TRBD1 or TRBD2 may be the D gene (5 bases each). In germline, CDR1 is SGHRS, CDR2 YFSETQ. V lost 0 bases and J lost 2, with 11 bases in between. CDR3 length: 16 amino acids. DNA of the CDR3: TGCGCCAGCAGCTTGGCCCGGGGCGGAAACACCGGGGAGCTGTTTTTT. Translation gives CASSLARGGNTGELFF.

The gene calls are TRBV18 and TRBJ1-1; possibly TRBD1 for D (5 bases). The V gene lost 3 bases and the J gene lost 1 base, with 12 bases spanning the gap. CDR3 length: 15 amino acids. The germline gives CDR1 KGHSH, CDR2 LQKENI. The CDR3 DNA follows: TGTGCCAGCTCACCCGGGGCAGACAAGAACACTGAAGCTTTCTTT. Translation: CASSPGADKNTEAFF.

This clone was found once. The genes are TRBV4-1 and TRBJ2-1; 7 bases map to TRBD2. This CDR3 region has 17 residues. The J segment lost 5 bases and the V segment lost 4 bases, leaving 14 bases of the junction unmatched. Germline V gene lookup returns CDR1 MGHRA and CDR2 YSYEKL. The CDR3 DNA is TGCGCCAGCAGCCTTGGAGATGGGGAGGGCGCGGACAATGAGCAGTTCTTC. Its translation: CASSLGDGEGADNEQFF.

V and J are TRBV10-2 and TRBJ2-1, with 9 bases matching TRBD1. V lost 7 bases and J lost 4; bases outside the gene matches: 11. The CDR3 contains 16 residues. Germline CDR1 WSHSY, CDR2 SAAADI. This CDR3 reads CASIRGPGQGYNEQFF. In DNA, the CDR3 is TGCGCCAGCATTCGGGGACCGGGACAGGGATACAATGAGCAGTTCTTC.

The rearrangement uses TRBV5-5 and TRBJ1-2, with 8 bases fitting TRBD1. Per the germline V gene, CDR1 is SGHKS and CDR2 is YYEKEE (reference sequence). The V gene end was trimmed by 4 bases and the J gene end by 5 bases; junction bases not matched to a gene: 16. The CDR3 loop spans 17 amino acids. CDR3 loop: CASSTYSDRGIRYGYTF. The CDR3 bases are TGTGCCAGCAGCACGTATTCTGACAGGGGAATTAGATATGGCTACACCTTC.

The chain carries TRBV4-1 and TRBJ1-4, with unresolved D. CDR1 is MGHRA and CDR2 is YSYEKL in the germline V gene. This CDR3 region has 14 residues. The V gene lost 1 base and the J gene lost 4 bases, with 7 bases spanning the gap. The CDR3 nucleotides are TGCGCCAGCAGCCAAGCGGACGGTAATGAAAAACTGTTTTTT. This sequence encodes CASSQADGNEKLFF.

V and J are TRBV6-5 and TRBJ2-6; 7 bases are a match to TRBD1. CDR3 length: 15 residues. J gave up 10 bases and V 5 bases, and 11 bases lay outside the gene matches. Per the germline V gene, CDR1 is MNHEY and CDR2 is SVGAGI. The CDR3 DNA reads TGTGCCAGCAGTCACACCGTGGGACAGTCAAACGTCCTGACTTTC. It codes for CASSHTVGQSNVLTF.

The chain recombines TRBV7-9 with TRBJ1-5, with D hard to call. The V gene lost 5 bases and the J gene lost 5 bases, with 10 bases spanning the gap. The CDR3 runs 13 residues. Germline values: CDR1 SEHNR, CDR2 FQNEAQ (reference sequence). CDR3 DNA sequence: TGTGCCAGCAGCGTCTGGGGAGATCAGCCCCAGCATTTT. Amino acids: CASSVWGDQPQHF.

The rearrangement links TRBV9 to TRBJ2-1, with 10 bases fitting TRBD2. Germline CDR1 is SGDLS and CDR2 is YYNGEE. J was trimmed by 7 bases and V by 3 bases; bases with no gene match: 10. The length of the CDR3 is 16 residues. CDR3 sequence reads: CASSAQLAGAGNEQFF. In nucleotides, the CDR3 is TGTGCCAGCAGCGCCCAGCTAGCGGGAGCGGGTAATGAGCAGTTCTTC.

The chain carries TRBV10-3 and TRBJ1-1; weak D call: TRBD1 (5 bases). The CDR3 covers 19 residues. Germline V lookup: CDR1 ENHRY, CDR2 SYGVKD. Between the trimmed V and J ends, which lost 0 bases and 1 base, there was a span of 21 bases. CDR3 residues: CAISESIRGRSEKNTEAFF. The CDR3 DNA follows: TGTGCCATCAGTGAGTCGATAAGGGGCAGGTCAGAGAAGAACACTGAAGCTTTCTTT.

V and J are TRBV5-4 and TRBJ2-7; 8 nucleotides match TRBD1. Looked up from germline, CDR1 is SGHNT and CDR2 is YYREEE (reference sequence). V shed 3 bases and J 2 bases; nucleotides not matched to a gene: 10. This CDR3 is 16 amino acids long. The CDR3 coding sequence is TGTGCCAGCAGCTCAGTGACAGGGGACCAACCCTACGAGCAGTACTTC. Protein product: CASSSVTGDQPYEQYF.

The gene calls are TRBV18 and TRBJ1-6; 7 nucleotides align to TRBD1. The CDR3 spans 14 residues. The J segment lost 6 bases and the V segment lost 6 bases, leaving 5 bases of the junction unmatched. Germline-derived CDR1 and CDR2 are KGHSH and LQKENI. This CDR3 reads CASSPGQINSPLHF. CDR3 nucleotide sequence: TGTGCCAGCTCCCCGGGACAGATTAATTCACCCCTCCACTTT. The full variable domain, in which reference TRBV18 and TRBJ1-6 provide the parts outside the CDR3, is NAGVMQNPRHLVRRRGQEARLRCSPMKGHSHVYWYRQLPEEGLKFMVYLQKENIIDESGMPKERFSAEFPKEGPSILRIQQVVRGDSAAYFCASSPGQINSPLHFGNGTRLTVT.

V and J are TRBV27 and TRBJ1-2; 7 bases are shared with TRBD1. Per germline, CDR1 MNHEY and CDR2 SMNVEV (reference sequence). CDR3 size: 14 residues. With V trimmed by 6 bases and J by 4 bases, 8 bases remained unmatched. The chain's CDR3 is CASRSTGVGYGYTF. CDR3 DNA: TGTGCCAGCAGATCTACAGGGGTCGGCTATGGCTACACCTTC.

This rearrangement joins TRBV4-2 to TRBJ2-3; 8 positions match TRBD1. Per germline, CDR1 LGHNA and CDR2 YNFKEQ. CDR3 length: 18 residues. V trimming: 4 bases; J trimming: 1 base; junction bases outside the gene matches: 13. The CDR3 is CASSPTRGPDLRTDTQYF. The CDR3 DNA is TGTGCCAGCAGCCCTACCAGGGGGCCAGATCTTCGCACAGATACGCAGTATTTT.

The rearrangement links TRBV2 to TRBJ1-1, with TRBD1 matching 7 bases. The trim removed 3 bases at V and 8 bases at J, leaving 12 bases unmatched. The CDR3 is 15 residues long. Germline loops: CDR1 SNHLY, CDR2 FYNNEI. CDR3 protein: CASSEEWTGEGEAFF. CDR3 coding DNA: TGTGCCAGCAGTGAGGAGTGGACAGGAGAGGGGGAAGCTTTCTTT. Looking up the rest from reference TRBV2 and TRBJ1-1 gives the full variable domain: EPEVTQTPSHQVTQMGQEVILRCVPISNHLYFYWYRQILGQKVEFLVSFYNNEISEKSEIFDDQFSVERPDGSNFTLKIRSTKLEDSAMYFCASSEEWTGEGEAFFGQGTRLTVV.